This T cell receptor beta chain is drawn from a study of blood T cell repertoires in COVID-19. CDR3 size: 13 residues. CDR1 SEHNR and CDR2 FQNEAQ come from the germline V gene (reference sequence). Trimming left V 2 bases short and J 4 bases short, with 8 bases between. Per the study methods: Estimated nucleated cell counts came from reference gene primer amplification. The assay was immunoSEQ multiplex PCR, and TCRdb's table has in-frame clones only and misses some. For V, J and clone size, that table is used; D and trimming come from the DNA. The table shows approximately 96,000 clones, with about 95% occurring only once.

The V call is TRBV7-9, the J call TRBJ2-5, with D unresolved. The sequenced sample consisted of peripheral blood. This receptor was obtained from a human donor with active COVID-19. The donor label of this sample is uncertain. The CDR3 nucleotides are TGTGCCAGCAGCTTATCGGGTGGAGAGACCCAGTACTTC. The encoded protein is CASSLSGGETQYF. Variable domain in full (rest from reference TRBV7-9 and TRBJ2-5): DTGVSQNPRHKITKRGQNVTFRCDPISEHNRLYWYRQTLGQGPEFLTYFQNEAQLEKSRLLSDRFSAERPKGSFSTLEIQRTEQGDSAMYLCASSLSGGETQYFGPGTRLLVL.